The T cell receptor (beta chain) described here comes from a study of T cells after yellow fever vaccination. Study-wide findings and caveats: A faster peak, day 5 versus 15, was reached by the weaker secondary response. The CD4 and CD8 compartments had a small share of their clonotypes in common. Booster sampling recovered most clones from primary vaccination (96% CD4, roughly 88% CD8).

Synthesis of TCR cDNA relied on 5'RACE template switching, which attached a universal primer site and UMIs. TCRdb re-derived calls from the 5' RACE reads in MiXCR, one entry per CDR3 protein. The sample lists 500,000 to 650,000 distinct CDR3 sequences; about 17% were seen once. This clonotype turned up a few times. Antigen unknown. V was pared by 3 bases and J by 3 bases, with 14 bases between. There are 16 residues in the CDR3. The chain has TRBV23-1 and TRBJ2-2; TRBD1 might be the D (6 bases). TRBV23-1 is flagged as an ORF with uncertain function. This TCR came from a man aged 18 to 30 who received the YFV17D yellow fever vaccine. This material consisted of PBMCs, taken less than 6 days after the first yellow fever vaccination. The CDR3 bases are TGCGCCAGCAGTCAGGGACCGGGACACTACACCGGGGAGCTGTTTTTT. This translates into CASSQGPGHYTGELFF.